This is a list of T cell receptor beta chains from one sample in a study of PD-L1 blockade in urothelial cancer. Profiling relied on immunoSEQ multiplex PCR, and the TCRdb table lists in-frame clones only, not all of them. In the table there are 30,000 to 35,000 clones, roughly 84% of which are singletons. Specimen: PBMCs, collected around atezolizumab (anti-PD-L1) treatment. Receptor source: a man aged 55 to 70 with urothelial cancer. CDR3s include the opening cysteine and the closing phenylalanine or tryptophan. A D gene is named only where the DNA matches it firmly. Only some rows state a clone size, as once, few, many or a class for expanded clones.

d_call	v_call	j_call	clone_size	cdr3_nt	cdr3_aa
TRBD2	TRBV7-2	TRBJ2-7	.	TGTGCCAGCAGCTTCACAGCGGGAGGTGAAGAGCAGTACTTC	CASSFTAGGEEQYF
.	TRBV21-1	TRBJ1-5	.	TGTGCCAGCAGCAGAGGGATTCAGCCCCAGCATTTT	CASSRGIQPQHF
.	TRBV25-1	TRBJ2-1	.	TGTGCCAGCAGTGCCCAGGGTTCAGAGCAGTTCTTC	CASSAQGSEQFF
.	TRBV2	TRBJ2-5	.	TGTGCCAGCATGTACTCCCAAGAGACCCAGTACTTC	CASMYSQETQYF
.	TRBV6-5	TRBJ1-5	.	TGTGCCAGCAGAGCAGGATATAGCAATCAGCCCCAGCATTTT	CASRAGYSNQPQHF
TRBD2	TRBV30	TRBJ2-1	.	TGTGCCAGGGGATCTAGCGGGAGTACTGACGAGCAGTTCTTC	CARGSSGSTDEQFF
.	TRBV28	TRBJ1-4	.	TGTGCCAGCAGTTGGGGGGACGAAAAACTGTTTTTT	CASSWGDEKLFF
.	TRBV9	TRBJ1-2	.	TGTGCCAGCAGCTCACCTCGCGGGGAGGGAATCTCCTATGGCTACACCTTC	CASSSPRGEGISYGYTF
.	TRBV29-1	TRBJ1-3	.	TGCAGCGTTCTGATGGTCAGAAGCTCTGGAAACACCATATATTTT	CSVLMVRSSGNTIYF
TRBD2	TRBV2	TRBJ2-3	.	TGTGCCAGCAGCGGGACTAGCGGGAGCACAGATACGCAGTATTTT	CASSGTSGSTDTQYF
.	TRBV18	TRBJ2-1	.	TGTGCCAGCTCACCACCCTCGAGCGTTAATGAGCAGTTCTTC	CASSPPSSVNEQFF
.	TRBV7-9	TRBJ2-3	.	TGTGCCAGCGCCGGGGGAGATACGCAGTATTTT	CASAGGDTQYF
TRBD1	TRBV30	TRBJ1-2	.	TGTGCCTGGAGTCCGGACAGGGGGCTTGGCTACACCTTC	CAWSPDRGLGYTF
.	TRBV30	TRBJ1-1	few	TGTGCCGGGAAACAGGATCTGGAAGCTTTCTTT	CAGKQDLEAFF
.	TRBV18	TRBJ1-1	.	TGTGCCAGCTCACCTGGGGTGACAGAATATGAAGCTTTCTTT	CASSPGVTEYEAFF
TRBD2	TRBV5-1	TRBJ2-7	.	TGCGCCAGCAGCCTAGCGGGGGTCTACGAGCAGTACTTC	CASSLAGVYEQYF
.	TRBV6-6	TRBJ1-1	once	TGTGCCAGCAGTTACCCCCCTGGGGGGGGAAGAACTGAAGCTTTCTTT	CASSYPPGGGRTEAFF
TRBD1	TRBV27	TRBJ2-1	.	TGTGCCAGCAGTTTAGGTACAGGGGGTCCACACAATGAGCAGTTCTTC	CASSLGTGGPHNEQFF
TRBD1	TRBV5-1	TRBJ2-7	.	TGCGCCAGCAGCTTGGCGACAGGGGACGAGCAGTACTTC	CASSLATGDEQYF
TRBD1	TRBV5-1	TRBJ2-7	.	TGCGCCAGCAGCTTGGGGGCAGGGGGTTCGTACGAGCAGTACTTC	CASSLGAGGSYEQYF
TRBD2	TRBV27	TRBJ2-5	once	TGTGCCAGCAGGTCCCTCCGACTAGCGGGAGGGCCGGGGGAGACCCAGTACTTC	CASRSLRLAGGPGETQYF
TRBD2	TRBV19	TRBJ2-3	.	TGTGCCAGTAGCAACCGGCGCGGGAGGGGTACAGATACGCAGTATTTT	CASSNRRGRGTDTQYF
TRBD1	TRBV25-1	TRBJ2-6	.	TGTGCCAGCAGTGAAACCCAGGGGGCCAACTCTGGGGCCAACGTCCTGACTTTC	CASSETQGANSGANVLTF
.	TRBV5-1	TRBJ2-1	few	TGCGCCAGCAGCTTAACCCCACAGGTCTATGAGCAGTTCTTC	CASSLTPQVYEQFF
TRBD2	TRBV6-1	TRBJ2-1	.	TGTGCCAGCAGCGAGGTAGCGGGAGGGGGTAATGAGCAGTTCTTC	CASSEVAGGGNEQFF
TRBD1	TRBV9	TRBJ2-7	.	TGTGCCAGCAGCGTAAGGGACAGGGGTGTTGAGCAGTACTTC	CASSVRDRGVEQYF
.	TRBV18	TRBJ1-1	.	TGTGCCAGCTCACCAATGCGGGAAGCTTTCTTT	CASSPMREAFF